Listed below are T cell receptor beta chains from one sample, sequenced in a study of cytomegalovirus exposure and HLA in healthy donors. The data were produced by immunoSEQ multiplex PCR, yet TCRdb's version contains in-frame clones alone and is incomplete. The sample has roughly 170,000 clones; 84% are singletons. Material: PBMCs. These receptors were collected from a girl aged 2 to 10 in good health and CMV-seropositive. Each CDR3 is given with its conserved first and last residue. D genes are given only for firm matches.

d_gene,v_gene,j_gene,CDR3aa,CDR3nt
TRBD1,TRBV28,TRBJ1-2,CASSPSGTGNYGYTF,TGTGCCAGCAGTCCATCCGGGACAGGGAACTATGGCTACACCTTC
NA,TRBV11-2,TRBJ1-1,CASSLRGPDTEAFF,TGTGCCAGCAGCTTACGAGGTCCTGACACTGAAGCTTTCTTT
NA,TRBV2,TRBJ1-3,CASSLDGPGGNTIYF,TGTGCCAGCAGTCTGGACGGACCGGGGGGAAACACCATATATTTT
TRBD1,TRBV11-2,TRBJ1-4,CASSLQGATSNEKLFF,TGTGCCAGCAGCCTACAGGGGGCGACGTCTAATGAAAAACTGTTTTTT
NA,TRBV13,TRBJ2-3,CASSLKLGILEDTQYF,TGTGCCAGCAGCTTAAAGCTCGGTATTTTAGAAGATACGCAGTATTTT
NA,TRBV28,TRBJ2-7,CASSLAYEQYF,TGTGCCAGCAGTCTCGCCTACGAGCAGTACTTC
NA,TRBV7-2,TRBJ1-1,CASSWFGTVGNTEAFF,TGTGCCAGCAGCTGGTTTGGAACAGTTGGGAACACTGAAGCTTTCTTT
NA,TRBV28,TRBJ2-7,CASRGRSPRAYEQYF,TGTGCCAGCAGGGGTCGGTCTCCCCGGGCCTACGAGCAGTACTTC
NA,TRBV9,TRBJ2-2,CASSVPGAGELFF,TGTGCCAGCAGCGTCCCGGGAGCCGGGGAGCTGTTTTTT
NA,TRBV7-8,TRBJ2-3,CASSASGVSDTQYF,TGTGCCAGCAGCGCCTCAGGGGTTTCAGATACGCAGTATTTT
NA,TRBV18,TRBJ1-2,CASSPEDSPVYGYTF,TGTGCCAGCTCACCGGAGGACAGCCCCGTCTATGGCTACACCTTC
TRBD2,TRBV5-1,TRBJ2-1,CASSSGLAENNEQFF,TGCGCCAGCAGCTCGGGTCTAGCGGAAAACAATGAGCAGTTCTTC
TRBD2,TRBV5-6,TRBJ2-2,CASSLGTSGRYNTGELFF,TGTGCCAGCAGCTTGGGGACTAGCGGGAGATATAACACCGGGGAGCTGTTTTTT
NA,TRBV2,TRBJ2-3,CASNPRTPEDTQYF,TGTGCCAGCAACCCCCGGACTCCCGAGGATACGCAGTATTTT
NA,TRBV5-1,TRBJ2-3,CASSISSTDTQYF,TGCGCCAGCAGCATATCTAGCACAGATACGCAGTATTTT
NA,TRBV6-5,TRBJ1-1,CASSYQTGNTEAFF,TGTGCCAGCAGTTACCAGACAGGTAACACTGAAGCTTTCTTT